Listed here is a single TCR beta chain. The target antigen is unknown. The sample belongs to a study of shared clonotypes between healthy human individuals. Study outcomes and limitations: As a rule, naive subsets had a larger estimated richness than memory subsets.

Method: immunoSEQ multiplex PCR; TCRdb's copy keeps in-frame clones and lacks some. This sample has around 2,000,000 clones, with around 95% found just once. Germline CDR1 reads PRHDT; CDR2 reads FYEKMQ (reference sequence). The V end lost 6 bases, the J end lost 3 bases, and 21 bases lay between the germline ends. This CDR3 is 16 amino acids long. V is TRBV13 and J is TRBJ2-7; the D gene could be TRBD1 or TRBD2 (5 bases each). This sequence was found in a man aged 18 to 30 in good health. The source material was naive CD4+ T cells sorted from blood. Sample subset: CD45RA+ positively selected. The CDR3 DNA follows: TGTGCCAGCAGTAATAAAGGGAGACAGAATATCTACGAGCAGTACTTC. Translating it yields CASSNKGRQNIYEQYF.